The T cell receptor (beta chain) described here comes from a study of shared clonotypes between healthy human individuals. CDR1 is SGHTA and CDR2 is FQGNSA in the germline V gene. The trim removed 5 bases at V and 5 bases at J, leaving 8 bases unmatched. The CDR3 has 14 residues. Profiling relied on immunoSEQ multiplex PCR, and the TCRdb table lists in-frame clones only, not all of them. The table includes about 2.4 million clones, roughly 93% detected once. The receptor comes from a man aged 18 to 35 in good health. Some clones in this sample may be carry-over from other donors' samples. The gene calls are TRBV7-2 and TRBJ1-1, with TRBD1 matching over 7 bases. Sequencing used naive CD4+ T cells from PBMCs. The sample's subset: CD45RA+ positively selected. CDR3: CASSLNQGGTEAFF. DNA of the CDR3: TGTGCCAGCAGCCTAAACCAGGGGGGAACTGAAGCTTTCTTT.